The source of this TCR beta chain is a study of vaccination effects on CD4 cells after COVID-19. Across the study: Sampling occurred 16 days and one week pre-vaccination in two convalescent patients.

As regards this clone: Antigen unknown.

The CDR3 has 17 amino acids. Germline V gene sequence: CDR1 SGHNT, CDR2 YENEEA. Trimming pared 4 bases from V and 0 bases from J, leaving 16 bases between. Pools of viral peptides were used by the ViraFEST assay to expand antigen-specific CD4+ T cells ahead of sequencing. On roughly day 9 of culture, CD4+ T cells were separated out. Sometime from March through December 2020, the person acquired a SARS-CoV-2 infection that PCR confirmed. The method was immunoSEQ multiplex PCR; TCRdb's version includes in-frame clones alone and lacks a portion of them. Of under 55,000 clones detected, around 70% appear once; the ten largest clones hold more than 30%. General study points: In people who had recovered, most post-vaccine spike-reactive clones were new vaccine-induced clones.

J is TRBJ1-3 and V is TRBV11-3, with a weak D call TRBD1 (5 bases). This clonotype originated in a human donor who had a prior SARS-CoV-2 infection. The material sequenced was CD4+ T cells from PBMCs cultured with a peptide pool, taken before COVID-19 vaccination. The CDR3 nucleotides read TGTGCCAGCAGCTCCCACGTCACAGGTTACTCTGGAAACACCATATATTTT. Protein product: CASSSHVTGYSGNTIYF.